The 6 T cell receptor beta chains reported below all come from one sample, sequenced in a study of neurological immune-mediated disorders. Each CDR3 protein gets one entry after TCRdb re-called the 5' RACE reads with MiXCR. This table holds approximately 60,000 distinct CDR3 sequences, roughly 3.5% found once. Sequencing used PBMCs. These receptor sequences come from a woman aged 25 to 39 with multiple sclerosis.

This clonotype was counted ten times or more. This rearrangement joins TRBV5-6 to TRBJ2-4; D gene ambiguous. Between the trimmed V and J ends, which lost 0 bases and 5 bases, there was a span of 9 bases. The CDR3 contains 14 residues. From germline, CDR1 is SGHDT and CDR2 YYEEEE. CDR3 residues: CASSLGGSQNIQYF. For the CDR3, the DNA is TGTGCCAGCAGCTTGGGTGGCAGCCAAAACATTCAGTACTTC.

This clonotype was counted ten times or more. The V gene is TRBV14, the J gene TRBJ2-4; D uncertain. Trimming took 4 bases from V and 0 from J, leaving 13 bases between them. The CDR3 has 16 residues. The V gene's germline CDR1 is SGHDN and CDR2 FVKESK. CDR3 DNA: TGTGCCAGCAGCCCTCGCGCAGAGTTAGCCAAAAACATTCAGTACTTC. Translation gives CASSPRAELAKNIQYF.

The table lists this clonotype with many counts. This chain joins TRBV7-2 and TRBJ2-5, with 9 bases fitting TRBD2. CDR1 and CDR2 (germline): SGHTA, FQGNSA. V gave up 3 bases and J gave up 4 bases; unmatched junction bases: 15. The CDR3 spans 18 residues. For the CDR3, the DNA is TGTGCCAGCAGCTTTGGACTCTTAGCGGGAGTAGGTGGAGAGACCCAGTACTTC. This encodes CASSFGLLAGVGGETQYF. The variable domain in full, completed from reference TRBV7-2 and TRBJ2-5, reads GAGVSQSPSNKVTEKGKDVELRCDPISGHTALYWYRQSLGQGLEFLIYFQGNSAPDKSGLPSDRFSAERTGGSVSTLTIQRTQQEDSAVYLCASSFGLLAGVGGETQYFGPGTRLLVL.

This clonotype was recorded many times. The rearrangement uses TRBV10-3 and TRBJ2-7; 8 bases fit TRBD1. V gave up 7 bases and J gave up 5 bases; unmatched junction bases: 10. This CDR3 comprises 14 residues. Germline V gene lookup returns CDR1 ENHRY and CDR2 SYGVKD. CDR3 coding DNA: TGTGCCATCAACGGACAGGGCCTTGCCCACGAGCAGTACTTC. Its protein product is CAINGQGLAHEQYF.

Notes on this clonotype: The junction shows a germline mismatch at one end, possibly a read error. The V and J genes are TRBV5-1 and TRBJ2-2; D remains unclear. The CDR3 contains 12 residues. The germline V gene encodes CDR1 SGHRS and CDR2 YFSETQ. CDR3: CTSSFNTGELFF. The DNA for the CDR3 is TGCACCAGCAGCTTTAATACCGGGGAGCTGTTTTTT.

Ten or more counts support this clonotype. The CDR3 reads CSANRDPPGYGYTF. CDR3 nucleotide sequence: TGCAGCGCTAACCGGGACCCCCCAGGCTATGGCTACACCTTC. The V gene is TRBV29-1, the J gene TRBJ1-2; tentatively, D is TRBD1 (5 bases). CDR3 size: 14 residues. Trimming cost V 7 bases and J 4 bases, with 19 bases left between them. In germline, CDR1 is SQVTM, CDR2 ANQGSEA.